This TCR beta chain was sequenced during a study of cytomegalovirus exposure and HLA in healthy donors. About this clone itself: Antigen specificity is unknown.

Researchers ran the PCR with 60 Vbeta and 13 Jbeta primers. Sequencing used immunoSEQ multiplex PCR; TCRdb keeps in-frame clones, though not all of them. The sample includes 100,000 or so clones, just under 80% of them seen just once. Findings and caveats of the study: The authors later linked a missense DCLRE1C variant to TCR beta V- and J-gene trimming. Most TCR sequences were rare, but some public TCRs occurred in many donors. HLA-A and HLA-B allele assignments for most subjects were reportedly predicted accurately using TCR beta sequences. Using a false discovery rate of 0.05, a later analysis showed that 16,951 TCR beta sequences were associated with HLA alleles.

Trimming removed 8 bases at V and 8 bases at J, with 31 bases between. Germline values: CDR1 MNHEY, CDR2 SMNVEV (reference sequence). The CDR3 is made up of 18 amino acids. The genes are TRBV27 and TRBJ2-1; a possible D gene is TRBD2 (6 bases). This receptor was obtained from a man younger than 45 in good health and CMV-seronegative. Sequences were obtained from PBMCs. CDR3 nucleotides: TGTGCCAGCCAACAGAAACTGCCGGGACTTTCAACCCTCCATGAGCAGTTCTTC. Amino acid sequence: CASQQKLPGLSTLHEQFF.